The count of the clone carrying this TCR beta chain is one. Some clones are missing from TCRdb's copy, which holds only in-frame ones; the method was immunoSEQ multiplex PCR. The profile shows about 470,000 clones, about 85% of them singletons. This CDR3 is 13 amino acids long. V lost 7 bases to trimming and J lost 4 bases; unmatched junction nucleotides: 6. Looked up from germline, CDR1 is MNHNS and CDR2 is SASEGT. These data belong to a study of shared clonotypes between healthy human individuals. Sequenced sample: PBMCs. This receptor was identified in a woman between 35 and 50 years old in good health. Some clones in this sample may be carry-over from other donors' samples. The chain uses TRBV6-1 and TRBJ2-7; 8 bases align to TRBD2. This CDR3 reads CASIGTRGYEQYF. The DNA of the CDR3 is TGTGCCAGCATCGGGACTAGAGGTTACGAGCAGTACTTC.